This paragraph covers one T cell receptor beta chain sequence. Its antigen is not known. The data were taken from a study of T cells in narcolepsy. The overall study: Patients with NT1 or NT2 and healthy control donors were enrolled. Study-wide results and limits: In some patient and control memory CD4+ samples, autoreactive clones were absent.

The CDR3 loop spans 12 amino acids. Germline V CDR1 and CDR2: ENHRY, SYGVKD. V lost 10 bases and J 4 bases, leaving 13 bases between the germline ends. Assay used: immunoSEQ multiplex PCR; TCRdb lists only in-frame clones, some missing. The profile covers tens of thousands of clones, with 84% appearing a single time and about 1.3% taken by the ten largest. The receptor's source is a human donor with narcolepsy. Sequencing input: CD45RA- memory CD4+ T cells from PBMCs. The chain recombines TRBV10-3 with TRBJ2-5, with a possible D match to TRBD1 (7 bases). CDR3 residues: CATQGGVETQYF. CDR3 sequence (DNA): TGTGCCACGCAGGGGGGCGTAGAGACCCAGTACTTC.